Listed below are T cell receptor beta chains from one sample, sequenced in a study of shared clonotypes between healthy human individuals. Assay: immunoSEQ multiplex PCR; the TCRdb copy retains only in-frame clones and omits some. The top ten hold approximately 0.39% of the sample, which has about 2.3 million clones, less than 95% seen once. Sequencing was carried out using naive CD4+ T cells from PBMCs. These receptors originate from a man younger than 35 in good health. Some clones in this sample may be carry-over from other donors' samples. Each CDR3 is given with its conserved first and last residue. A D gene is named only where the DNA matches it firmly. Clone sizes are given selectively: once, few, many, or a class where the clone is expanded.

TRBV21-1,NA,TRBJ2-1,NA,TGTGCCAGCACCCGGGGGGGAGCACTAGGGCCGAACAATGAGCAGTTCTTC,CASTRGGALGPNNEQFF
TRBV5-1,NA,TRBJ2-3,NA,TGCGCCAGCAGCTTGGGGTTCGGCGGGAACACAGATACGCAGTATTTT,CASSLGFGGNTDTQYF
TRBV28,once,TRBJ1-1,NA,TGTGCCAGCAGTGTTCCCCCCGGGGGGTCGATGAACACTGAAGCTTTCTTT,CASSVPPGGSMNTEAFF
TRBV28,NA,TRBJ1-2,NA,TGTGCCAGCAGTTTAAAAAGGGGGTACGGCTACACCTTC,CASSLKRGYGYTF
TRBV5-3,NA,TRBJ1-5,TRBD1,TGTGCCAGAAGCTGGACTAGGGCGACAGGGCTGTATCAGCCCCAGCATTTT,CARSWTRATGLYQPQHF
TRBV7-2,NA,TRBJ1-2,NA,TGTGCCAGCAGCCCCACAGGCTCCTATGGCTACACCTTC,CASSPTGSYGYTF
TRBV7-9,NA,TRBJ2-1,NA,TGTGCCAGCAGCACACAGGTGGGGGAGCAGTTCTTC,CASSTQVGEQFF
TRBV11-2,once,TRBJ1-2,NA,TGTGCCAGCAGCGCGATCCCCCCGGGCTATGGCTACACCTTC,CASSAIPPGYGYTF
TRBV28,NA,TRBJ2-1,TRBD1,TGTGCCAGCGACAAGGGACAGAACTACAATGAGCAGTTCTTC,CASDKGQNYNEQFF
TRBV7-3,NA,TRBJ1-1,TRBD1,TGTGCCAGCAGCGCTGACAGGGCCGGGACCACTGAAGCTTTCTTT,CASSADRAGTTEAFF
TRBV27,NA,TRBJ1-5,NA,TGTGCCAGCAGTTTGGACAGACTAAATCAGCCCCAGCATTTT,CASSLDRLNQPQHF
TRBV11-2,NA,TRBJ2-6,NA,TGTGCCAGCAGCCCTAGGAGAGATTTCTCTGGGGCCAACGTCCTGACTTTC,CASSPRRDFSGANVLTF
TRBV9,NA,TRBJ2-1,TRBD2,TGTGCCAGCAGCCCGGGTGGGAGGGCCGTGTACAATGAGCAGTTCTTC,CASSPGGRAVYNEQFF
TRBV5-1,NA,TRBJ2-3,TRBD2,TGCGCCAGCAGCTTGGTGGCTAGCGGGCCCAAGTTCACAGATACGCAGTATTTT,CASSLVASGPKFTDTQYF
TRBV27,once,TRBJ2-5,NA,TGTGCCAGCAGTTTAGGGACCTCCGGGGAGACCCAGTACTTC,CASSLGTSGETQYF
TRBV5-1,NA,TRBJ2-7,TRBD1,TGCGCCAGCAGCTTTTTAGGACAGGGCGGCTACGAGCAGTACTTC,CASSFLGQGGYEQYF
TRBV18,once,TRBJ1-2,NA,TGTGCCAGCTCACCTAGGGCAAACCTTAACTATGGCTACACCTTC,CASSPRANLNYGYTF
TRBV4-1,NA,TRBJ2-5,NA,TGCGCCAGCAGCCAGACACTCCAAGAGACCCAGTACTTC,CASSQTLQETQYF
TRBV5-4,NA,TRBJ1-2,TRBD1,TGTGCCAGCAGCCCTGGGACAGGGGCCCGGAGCGACTATGGCTACACCTTC,CASSPGTGARSDYGYTF
TRBV5-1,NA,TRBJ2-3,TRBD2,TGCGCCAGCAGCTTGCAAGCGGGAGTGACAGATACGCAGTATTTT,CASSLQAGVTDTQYF
TRBV9,NA,TRBJ2-5,TRBD2,TGTGCCAGCAGCGTCACCGGGACTAGCGGGATGGGCGAGACCCAGTACTTC,CASSVTGTSGMGETQYF
TRBV7-3,NA,TRBJ1-1,NA,TGTGCCAGCAGCGTTACAGGAGAAGCTTTCTTT,CASSVTGEAFF
TRBV5-8,NA,TRBJ2-7,NA,TGTGCCAGCAGCTTGGCCGGGTCTTCTGGGACACTTCCTCCCTACGAGCAGTACTTC,CASSLAGSSGTLPPYEQYF
TRBV7-9,NA,TRBJ2-6,TRBD1,TGTGCCAGCAGCTTAAGGGGGCAGGCAGCGGACTCTGGGGCCAACGTCCTGACTTTC,CASSLRGQAADSGANVLTF
TRBV7-2,NA,TRBJ2-3,NA,TGTGCCAGCAGCCCCAGCACAGATACGCAGTATTTT,CASSPSTDTQYF
TRBV6-5,NA,TRBJ2-1,NA,TGTGCCAGCAGTCTTTCAGATGAGCAGTTCTTC,CASSLSDEQFF
TRBV10-1,NA,TRBJ2-3,NA,TGCGCCAGCAGTGTTAGGGCTACCTCCGATACGCAGTATTTT,CASSVRATSDTQYF
TRBV28,NA,TRBJ2-3,NA,TGTGCCAGCATAAGGTCGGGTGGACGGGATACGCAGTATTTT,CASIRSGGRDTQYF
TRBV4-1,NA,TRBJ1-5,TRBD1,TGCGCCAGCAGCCGGACAGGGGAACCCTATCAGCCCCAGCATTTT,CASSRTGEPYQPQHF
TRBV5-8,NA,TRBJ1-1,NA,TGTGCCAGCAGCCTTGGGGGGGGGCTTGGTGAAGCTTTCTTT,CASSLGGGLGEAFF
TRBV9,NA,TRBJ2-7,NA,TGTGCCAGCAGCGTAGATCCGGGATCCTACGAGCAGTACTTC,CASSVDPGSYEQYF
TRBV4-1,NA,TRBJ2-1,TRBD2,TGCGCCAGCAGCCCCGGGACTAGTGGACTCTACAATGAGCAGTTCTTC,CASSPGTSGLYNEQFF
TRBV29-1,NA,TRBJ2-7,NA,TGCAGCGTTGAGAGAGGGGCGAACTCCTACGAGCAGTACTTC,CSVERGANSYEQYF
TRBV28,once,TRBJ2-1,NA,TGTGCCAGCAGTTCGGACGCGGGTTGGGGCAATGAGCAGTTCTTC,CASSSDAGWGNEQFF
TRBV18,NA,TRBJ1-4,NA,TGTGCCAGCTCACCATTAGGCGGCGGACGGTTGGTCGAAAAACTGTTTTTT,CASSPLGGGRLVEKLFF
TRBV4-2,few,TRBJ2-2,TRBD1,TGTGCCAGCAGCGGCCGACAGGGGAACACCGGGGAGCTGTTTTTT,CASSGRQGNTGELFF
TRBV7-2,few,TRBJ1-2,NA,TGTGCCAGCAGCCTGGGACCTAGCTATGGCTACACCTTC,CASSLGPSYGYTF
TRBV5-1,NA,TRBJ2-7,NA,TGCGCCAGCAAAAGATTTGCTAACCAAAACTCCTACGAGCAGTACTTC,CASKRFANQNSYEQYF
TRBV29-1,NA,TRBJ1-2,NA,TGCAGCGTTGCCGAGGGTAGGGGCTATGGCTACACCTTC,CSVAEGRGYGYTF
TRBV13,NA,TRBJ1-2,NA,TGTGCCAGCAGCACACCACATCGTATAAACTATGGCTACACCTTC,CASSTPHRINYGYTF
TRBV7-9,NA,TRBJ1-1,NA,TGTGCCAGCAGCTTCCGGCCGGGGAGGGACACTGAAGCTTTCTTT,CASSFRPGRDTEAFF
TRBV6-6,NA,TRBJ2-1,NA,TGTGCCAGCAGACCCGGCGCATACAATGAGCAGTTCTTC,CASRPGAYNEQFF
TRBV6-6,NA,TRBJ2-7,NA,TGTGCCAGCAGGCGAAACCTAGGGACGGTCGAAGGCGAGCAGTACTTC,CASRRNLGTVEGEQYF
TRBV5-1,NA,TRBJ1-2,NA,TGCGCCAGCAGCCCAGCAACATCAGGGAATGGCTACACCTTC,CASSPATSGNGYTF
TRBV9,NA,TRBJ2-7,NA,TGTGCCAGCAGCGTAGGGCTAACGCCCCAGCAGTACTTC,CASSVGLTPQQYF
TRBV6-5,NA,TRBJ2-2,NA,TGTGCCAGCAGGAGACCAGGGGCAAACGGGGAGCTGTTTTTT,CASRRPGANGELFF
TRBV28,NA,TRBJ1-1,NA,TGTGCCAGCAGCCCGTTTGGGAACACTGAAGCTTTCTTT,CASSPFGNTEAFF
TRBV7-2,NA,TRBJ2-1,NA,TGTGCCAGCAGCCACCGGTACGCCAACAATGAGCAGTTCTTC,CASSHRYANNEQFF
TRBV7-3,NA,TRBJ1-5,NA,TGTGCCAGCAGCTTAAAGGGGAATCAGCCCCAGCATTTT,CASSLKGNQPQHF
TRBV10-1,NA,TRBJ2-1,NA,TGCGCCAGAGGGCATTTCTGCGACAGCTCCTACAATGAGCAGTTCTTC,CARGHFCDSSYNEQFF
TRBV11-2,NA,TRBJ1-1,TRBD1,TGTGCCAGCAGCTGGGGGACAGTGAACACTGAAGCTTTCTTT,CASSWGTVNTEAFF
TRBV6-1,once,TRBJ1-2,NA,TGTGCCAGCAGTCGAGTGTACCGGGATGGCGGCTACACCTTC,CASSRVYRDGGYTF
TRBV5-1,NA,TRBJ2-5,NA,TGCGCCAGCAGCTTGAAGGGGGAAGAGACCCAGTACTTC,CASSLKGEETQYF
TRBV30,NA,TRBJ2-1,TRBD2,TGTGCCAGTAGCGGGATCAGGTTTGAGCAGTTCTTC,CASSGIRFEQFF
TRBV5-4,NA,TRBJ2-1,TRBD1,TGTGCCAGCAGCGTGACCGGGACAGGTTACAATGAGCAGTTCTTC,CASSVTGTGYNEQFF